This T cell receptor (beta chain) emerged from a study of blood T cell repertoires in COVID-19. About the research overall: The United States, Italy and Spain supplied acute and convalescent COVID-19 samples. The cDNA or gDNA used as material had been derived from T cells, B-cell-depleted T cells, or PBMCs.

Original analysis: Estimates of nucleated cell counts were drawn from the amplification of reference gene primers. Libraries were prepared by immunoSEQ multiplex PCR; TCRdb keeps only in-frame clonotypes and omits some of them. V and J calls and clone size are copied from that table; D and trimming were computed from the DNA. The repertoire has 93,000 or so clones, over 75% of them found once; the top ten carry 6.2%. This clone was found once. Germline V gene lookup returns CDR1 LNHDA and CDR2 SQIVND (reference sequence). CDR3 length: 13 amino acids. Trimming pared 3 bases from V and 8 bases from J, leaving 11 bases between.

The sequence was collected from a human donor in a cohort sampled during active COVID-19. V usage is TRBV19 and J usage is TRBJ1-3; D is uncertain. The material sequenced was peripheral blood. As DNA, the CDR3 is TGTGCCAGTAGTATCTATTCGAGGGACACCATATATTTT. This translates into CASSIYSRDTIYF.